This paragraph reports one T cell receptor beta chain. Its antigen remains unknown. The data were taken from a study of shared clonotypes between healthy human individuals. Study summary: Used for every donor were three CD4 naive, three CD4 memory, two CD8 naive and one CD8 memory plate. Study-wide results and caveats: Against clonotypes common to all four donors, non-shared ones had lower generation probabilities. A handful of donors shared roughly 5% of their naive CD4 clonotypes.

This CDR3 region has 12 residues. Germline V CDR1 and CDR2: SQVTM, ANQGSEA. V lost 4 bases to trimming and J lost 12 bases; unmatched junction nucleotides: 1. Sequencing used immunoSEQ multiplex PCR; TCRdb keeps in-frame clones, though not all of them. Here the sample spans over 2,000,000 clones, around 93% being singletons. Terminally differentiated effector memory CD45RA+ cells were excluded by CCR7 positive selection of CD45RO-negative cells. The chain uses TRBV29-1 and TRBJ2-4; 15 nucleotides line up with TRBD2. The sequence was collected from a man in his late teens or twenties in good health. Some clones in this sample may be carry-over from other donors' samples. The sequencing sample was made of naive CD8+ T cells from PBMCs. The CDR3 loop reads CSVGTSGRDQYF. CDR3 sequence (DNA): TGCAGCGTTGGGACTAGCGGGAGGGATCAGTACTTC.